The clone carrying this T cell receptor (beta chain) has a handful of counts. Its antigen is undetermined. The CDR3 contains 13 residues. The germline V gene encodes CDR1 SGHTA and CDR2 FQGNSA. Trimming left V 5 bases short and J 4 bases short, with 11 bases between. TCRdb keeps only in-frame clones here, not all; method: immunoSEQ multiplex PCR. This table holds more than 150,000 clones, about 72% found once. The data belong to a study of cytotoxic CD8 clonotypes in ibrutinib-treated CLL. General study findings and limits: Public clonotypes, found uncommonly, either contracted or stayed stable on treatment. A rise in clonality was seen at ibrutinib response, and a fall back toward baseline was seen at progression.

The sample consisted of PBMCs, taken after 24 months of ibrutinib treatment. This TCR came from a human donor with chronic lymphocytic leukemia. This chain links TRBV7-2 with TRBJ1-2; weak D call: TRBD1 (5 bases). The CDR3 DNA sequence: TGTGCCAGCAGCCGCGGGGCAGCCTATGGCTACACCTTC. Translation: CASSRGAAYGYTF.